Below, 19 T cell receptor beta chains from the same sample are listed, as sequenced in a study of technical replicates of blood from a handful of donors. Here immunoSEQ multiplex PCR was the method, and the copy in TCRdb shows in-frame clones only, minus some. In the table there are roughly 100,000 clones, 95% to 96% of which are singletons. The sequenced sample was T cells isolated from PBMCs. Receptors originate from a human donor in good health.

This clone was counted once. CDR3 nucleotide sequence: TGTGCCAGCAGCTTGCGACTAGCGGGAGTCAATGAGCAGTTCTTC. This translates into CASSLRLAGVNEQFF. This chain links TRBV5-4 with TRBJ2-1; 12 bases agree with TRBD2. This CDR3 spans 15 amino acids. Germline V lookup: CDR1 SGHNT, CDR2 YYREEE (reference sequence). J lost 6 bases, V lost 1 base, and 2 bases had no gene match.

This clone was seen only once. J is TRBJ2-7 and V is TRBV6-5; unclear D gene. CDR3 size: 13 residues. The germline V gene encodes CDR1 MNHEY and CDR2 SVGAGI. V was clipped by 7 bases and J by 4 bases, with 14 bases between them. Written as DNA, the CDR3 is TGTGCCAGCAATCCCCTGGGCATTTACGAGCAGTACTTC. Translation: CASNPLGIYEQYF.

This clone was recorded only once. V and J are TRBV6-1 and TRBJ2-7; 11 bases are shared with TRBD2. The length of the CDR3 is 15 residues. J gave up 1 base and V 10 bases, and 9 bases lay outside the gene matches. Germline V lookup: CDR1 MNHNS, CDR2 SASEGT. As DNA, the CDR3 is TGTGCCACCTCAACCGGGACTAGCGGATCCTACGAGCAGTACTTC. Protein sequence: CATSTGTSGSYEQYF.

The chain uses TRBV5-4 and TRBJ2-7; D gene unclear. V lost 0 bases and J 5 bases, leaving 6 bases between the germline ends. Germline CDR1 is SGHNT and CDR2 is YYREEE (reference sequence). The CDR3 runs to 12 residues. CDR3 DNA: TGTGCCAGCAGCTTGGCCCAGGACGAGCAGTACTTC. Its protein product is CASSLAQDEQYF.

The chain has TRBV7-9 and TRBJ2-5; D unresolved. Between the trimmed V and J ends, which lost 7 bases and 5 bases, there was a span of 17 bases. The CDR3 consists of 14 residues. From germline, CDR1 is SEHNR and CDR2 FQNEAQ (reference sequence). The DNA for the CDR3 is TGTGCCAGCACCCTACCAGGCAGGTCGGAGACCCAGTACTTC. Translating it yields CASTLPGRSETQYF.

V gene TRBV28 combines with J gene TRBJ1-1, with 7 positions matching TRBD1. The V and J ends lost 5 bases and 1 base, in that order; junction bases with no gene match: 10. CDR1 and CDR2 (germline): MDHEN, SYDVKM. The CDR3 runs 16 residues. The CDR3 DNA reads TGTGCCAGCAGTCCGACAGGGCGGGTCGGGAACACTGAAGCTTTCTTT. Protein product: CASSPTGRVGNTEAFF. The whole variable domain, remainder taken from reference TRBV28 and TRBJ1-1, is DVKVTQSSRYLVKRTGEKVFLECVQDMDHENMFWYRQDPGLGLRLIYFSYDVKMKEKGDIPEGYSVSREKKERFSLILESASTNQTSMYLCASSPTGRVGNTEAFFGQGTRLTVV.

This clone appeared once. This sequence joins TRBV4-2 and TRBJ1-1; D unresolved. Germline V CDR1 and CDR2: LGHNA, YNFKEQ. The ends were cut back, 4 bases at V and 3 bases at J, with 18 bases in the middle. The CDR3 is made up of 16 amino acids. The CDR3 is CASSRPGLGSDTEAFF. DNA of the CDR3: TGTGCCAGCAGCCGGCCGGGATTGGGTTCGGACACTGAAGCTTTCTTT.

Turning to this clone: Other nucleotide sequences from this sample produce the same CDR3. The chain couples TRBV6-5 to TRBJ1-5, with D unclear. The V and J ends lost 6 bases and 9 bases respectively, with 18 bases between them. CDR3 length equals 14 residues. Germline V CDR1 and CDR2: MNHEY, SVGAGI. CDR3 region: CASRDTKSPAPQHF. The DNA for the CDR3 is TGTGCCAGCAGAGACACCAAATCCCCAGCGCCCCAGCATTTT.

The chain uses TRBV19 and TRBJ2-3; 11 nucleotides align to TRBD2. The CDR3 is made up of 15 amino acids. Germline loops: CDR1 LNHDA, CDR2 SQIVND (reference sequence). The J segment lost 4 bases and the V segment lost 7 bases, leaving 7 bases of the junction unmatched. DNA of the CDR3: TGTGCCAGTATCCCGACTAGCGGGATCCCAGATACGCAGTATTTT. Its translation is CASIPTSGIPDTQYF. Together with reference TRBV19 and TRBJ2-3, the CDR3 gives the full variable domain: DGGITQSPKYLFRKEGQNVTLSCEQNLNHDAMYWYRQDPGQGLRLIYYSQIVNDFQKGDIAEGYSVSREKKESFPLTVTSAQKNPTAFYLCASIPTSGIPDTQYFGPGTRLTVL.

This rearrangement joins TRBV27 to TRBJ2-3, with TRBD2 matching over 7 bases. The CDR3 contains 15 residues. CDR1 is MNHEY and CDR2 is SMNVEV in the germline V gene (reference sequence). With 8 bases clipped from V and 4 bases from J, the junction kept 12 bases outside the gene matches. The CDR3 loop is CASARGGRIADTQYF. Here the CDR3 DNA reads TGTGCCAGCGCAAGGGGCGGGAGAATTGCAGATACGCAGTATTTT.

The chain joins TRBV2 to TRBJ2-3; a possible D gene is TRBD2 (6 bases). CDR1 and CDR2 from the germline V gene are SNHLY and FYNNEI. The CDR3 contains 14 residues. The germline V and J ends were trimmed by 5 bases and 4 bases, with 13 bases remaining between them. The CDR3 spells CASSSGSSPDTQYF. Written as DNA, the CDR3 is TGTGCCAGCAGTTCCGGGAGTAGCCCAGATACGCAGTATTTT. Variable domain in full (rest from reference TRBV2 and TRBJ2-3): EPEVTQTPSHQVTQMGQEVILRCVPISNHLYFYWYRQILGQKVEFLVSFYNNEISEKSEIFDDQFSVERPDGSNFTLKIRSTKLEDSAMYFCASSSGSSPDTQYFGPGTRLTVL.

The rearrangement uses TRBV5-6 and TRBJ2-1; the match to TRBD2 covers 8 bases. This CDR3 spans 15 amino acids. Trimming at V came to 2 bases and at J to 6 bases, leaving 7 bases not matched to a gene. The V gene's germline CDR1 is SGHDT and CDR2 YYEEEE. CDR3 region: CASSFWSGSGNEQFF. CDR3 coding DNA: TGTGCCAGCAGCTTTTGGAGCGGGAGTGGCAATGAGCAGTTCTTC.

This clone appeared once. The CDR3 is CASMRTGNEQYF. The CDR3 bases are TGTGCCAGCATGCGGACAGGGAACGAGCAGTACTTC. The chain combines TRBV2 with TRBJ2-7; 8 nucleotides line up with TRBD1. CDR1 is SNHLY, CDR2 FYNNEI, per germline. CDR3 size: 12 residues. J was trimmed by 5 bases and V by 7 bases; bases with no gene match: 4. The full variable domain, completed using reference TRBV2 and TRBJ2-7, is EPEVTQTPSHQVTQMGQEVILRCVPISNHLYFYWYRQILGQKVEFLVSFYNNEISEKSEIFDDQFSVERPDGSNFTLKIRSTKLEDSAMYFCASMRTGNEQYFGPGTRLTVT.

The rearrangement uses TRBV15 and TRBJ2-5; the D is unclear. V was clipped by 1 base and J by 1 base, with 7 bases between them. CDR3 length: 14 amino acids. Germline V gene lookup returns CDR1 LNHNV and CDR2 YYDKDF (reference sequence). Written as DNA, the CDR3 is TGTGCCACCAGCAGAGTAGAACTCCAAGAGACCCAGTACTTC. Amino acid sequence: CATSRVELQETQYF.

This chain uses TRBV30 with TRBJ2-7, with 7 bases matching TRBD1. With 2 bases clipped from V and 4 bases from J, the junction kept 5 bases outside the gene matches. Germline loops: CDR1 GTSNPN, CDR2 SVGIG (reference sequence). The CDR3 has 13 residues. The CDR3: CAWSRDRRYEQYF. The CDR3 DNA is TGTGCCTGGAGTCGGGACAGACGTTACGAGCAGTACTTC. Full variable domain (rest looked up from reference TRBV30 and TRBJ2-7): SQTIHQWPATLVQPVGSPLSLECTVEGTSNPNLYWYRQAAGRGLQLLFYSVGIGQISSEVPQNLSASRPQDRQFILSSKKLLLSDSGFYLCAWSRDRRYEQYFGPGTRLTVT.

As to this clone: The sample carries other DNA sequences with the same CDR3. The genes are TRBV5-1 and TRBJ2-3; TRBD1 matches at 7 bases. The V gene's germline CDR1 is SGHRS and CDR2 YFSETQ. The ends lost 3 bases at V and 1 base at J; junction bases unmatched: 2. The CDR3 totals 14 residues. The CDR3 region is CASSSGQGTDTQYF. In DNA form, the CDR3 reads TGCGCCAGCAGCTCCGGACAGGGCACAGATACGCAGTATTTT.

This chain connects TRBV28 to TRBJ2-7, with D possibly being TRBD2 (5 bases). CDR1 is MDHEN and CDR2 is SYDVKM in the germline V gene. V lost 6 bases and J lost 2, with 11 bases in between. The CDR3 loop spans 13 amino acids. CDR3 loop: CASSGGGPYEQYF. CDR3 sequence (DNA): TGTGCCAGCAGCGGAGGCGGACCCTACGAGCAGTACTTC.

This sequence joins TRBV5-1 and TRBJ1-4; weak D call: TRBD1 (5 bases). Trimming pared 4 bases from V and 8 bases from J, leaving 18 bases between. CDR3 length: 15 residues. CDR1 and CDR2 from the germline V gene are SGHRS and YFSETQ. The DNA of the CDR3 is TGCGCCAGCAGCCCCCAGAAAGGGGCCGAGGAAAAACTGTTTTTT. It translates to CASSPQKGAEEKLFF.

This chain joins TRBV11-3 and TRBJ2-1; D perhaps matches TRBD2 (6 bases). CDR1 is SGHNT, CDR2 YENEEA, per germline. V lost 5 bases and J lost 7, with 18 bases in between. The CDR3 contains 15 residues. CDR3 DNA: TGTGCCAGCAGCACTAGCCTAGGTGATGGTAATGAGCAGTTCTTC. This gives the protein CASSTSLGDGNEQFF.